Reported below is one T cell receptor (beta chain). Its antigen is not known. The source of the sample is a study of yellow fever vaccine responses in identical twins. Study-level findings and limits: In identical twins, vaccine T cell responses appeared partly shared and partly individual.

Trimming cost V 0 bases and J 10 bases, with 4 bases left between them. The V gene's germline CDR1 is LGHDT and CDR2 YNNKEL (reference sequence). This CDR3 has 11 amino acids. Each CDR3 protein gets one entry after TCRdb re-called the RT-PCR reads with MiXCR. The sample shows about 2,500 distinct CDR3 sequences, about 90% of them seen only once. This sequence originates from a woman younger than 30 who received the yellow fever vaccine. The rearrangement joins TRBV3-1 to TRBJ2-1; D gene unclear. The starting material was T cells from blood (PBMCs), unsorted or a sorted subset (not recorded which), obtained before or after yellow fever vaccination (not recorded which). The CDR3 region has the DNA TGTGCCAGCAGCCAAGATTTGGAGCAGTTCTTC. This codes for CASSQDLEQFF.